Each of the 16 T cell receptor beta chains below was sequenced from the same sample in a study of T-cell reconstitution after alpha-beta-depleted transplantation in children. This sample's TCRbeta library carried unique molecular identifier barcodes. MiXCR was run by TCRdb on the PCR reads, yielding one entry per CDR3 protein. This sample has roughly 82,000 distinct CDR3 sequences, with 13% to 15% found just once. Sequences were derived from PBMCs, mostly from graft donor cells, sampled 180 days after TCRalphabeta/CD19-depleted stem cell transplant. The source of these receptors is a male patient aged 2 to 9 who had a stem cell transplant for acute lymphoblastic leukemia, so the T cells may come from the graft donor.

This clonotype occurred a few times. The chain employs TRBV15 and TRBJ2-1; no clear D. This CDR3 comprises 15 residues. CDR1 is LNHNV, CDR2 YYDKDF, per germline (reference sequence). Deletions cut 5 bases from V and 0 bases from J, with 11 bases between. This chain's CDR3 is CATSLSLSSYNEQFF. The CDR3 nucleotides are TGTGCCACCAGCCTGAGCCTTAGCTCCTACAATGAGCAGTTCTTC.

In its sample, this clonotype was seen a few times. The rearrangement uses TRBV7-9 and TRBJ2-7; TRBD1 matches at 9 bases. CDR3 length: 14 amino acids. Germline values: CDR1 SEHNR, CDR2 FQNEAQ (reference sequence). V lost 4 bases and J lost 3; bases outside the gene matches: 4. In DNA form, the CDR3 reads TGTGCCAGCAGCTCGACAGGGGGGAACTACGAGCAGTACTTC. It is translated as CASSSTGGNYEQYF.

This clonotype was observed a handful of times. The chain has TRBV11-2 and TRBJ1-5, with 7 bases fitting TRBD1. Germline values: CDR1 SGHAT, CDR2 FQNNGV. With V trimmed by 0 bases and J by 11 bases, 10 bases remained unmatched. This CDR3 spans 15 amino acids. Here the CDR3 DNA reads TGTGCCAGCAGCTTAGATCAGGGGGGCGCAGGGGCCCAGCATTTT. Its protein is CASSLDQGGAGAQHF.

This clonotype turned up a few times. The V gene is TRBV9, the J gene TRBJ1-4, with D possibly matching TRBD1 (6 bases). CDR3 length: 16 amino acids. CDR1 SGDLS and CDR2 YYNGEE come from the germline V gene. The ends were cut back, 4 bases at V and 4 bases at J, with 17 bases in the middle. CDR3 nucleotides: TGTGCCAGCAGCCCGGGATGGACAGCGCGTAATGAAAAACTGTTTTTT. Translating it yields CASSPGWTARNEKLFF. Looking up the rest from reference TRBV9 and TRBJ1-4 gives the full variable domain: DSGVTQTPKHLITATGQRVTLRCSPRSGDLSVYWYQQSLDQGLQFLIQYYNGEERAKGNILERFSAQQFPDLHSELNLSSLELGDSALYFCASSPGWTARNEKLFFGSGTQLSVL.

This clonotype has only a few counts. V and J are TRBV7-2 and TRBJ2-7, with TRBD2 as a possible D gene (7 bases). The CDR3 sequence is 17 residues long. Trimming stripped 5 bases from V and 0 bases from J, with 20 bases between. Germline values: CDR1 SGHTA, CDR2 FQGNSA. CDR3 residues: CASSPRTGRGGSYEQYF. The CDR3 coding sequence is TGTGCCAGCAGCCCCCGGACTGGGAGGGGGGGCTCCTACGAGCAGTACTTC.

This clonotype has only a few counts. Just one base apart from a much larger clone, this may be a read error. The V gene is TRBV27, the J gene TRBJ1-5, with no clear D. Deletions cut 3 bases from V and 0 bases from J, with 3 bases between. The germline V gene has CDR1 MNHEY and CDR2 SMNVEV (reference sequence). This CDR3 is 13 amino acids long. For the CDR3, the DNA is TGTGCCAGCAGTTTTTATAGCAATCAGCCCCAGCATTTT. Translation gives CASSFYSNQPQHF.

The chain carries TRBV11-1 and TRBJ2-1; 13 nucleotides align to TRBD2. The germline gives CDR1 SGHAT, CDR2 FQDESV (reference sequence). This CDR3 is built from 18 residues. V trimming: 8 bases; J trimming: 7 bases; junction bases outside the gene matches: 17. The CDR3 nucleotides are TGTGCCAGCGGCCTCCGTGGGACTAGCGGGACACATAGGAATGAGCAGTTCTTC. The encoded protein is CASGLRGTSGTHRNEQFF. Full variable domain (rest looked up from reference TRBV11-1 and TRBJ2-1): EAEVAQSPRYKITEKSQAVAFWCDPISGHATLYWYRQILGQGPELLVQFQDESVVDDSQLPKDRFSAERLKGVDSTLKIQPAELGDSAMYLCASGLRGTSGTHRNEQFFGPGTRLTVL.

The J gene is TRBJ2-3, the V gene TRBV4-3; TRBD2 agrees at 11 bases. The ends lost 4 bases at V and 7 bases at J; junction bases unmatched: 7. Germline V gene sequence: CDR1 LGHNA, CDR2 YSLEER. The CDR3 consists of 15 residues. In DNA form, the CDR3 reads TGCGCCAGCAGCCGACTAGCGGGGACCCACCATACGCAGTATTTT. It codes for CASSRLAGTHHTQYF.

This clonotype showed up many times. The V call is TRBV12-3 or TRBV12-4, the J call TRBJ2-7; a possible D gene is TRBD2 (5 bases). With 5 bases removed from V and 6 bases from J, the gap between germline ends came to 23 bases. The CDR3 has 16 amino acids. CDR3 sequence: CASSLDRGNARGEQYF. CDR3 bases: TGTGCCAGCAGTCTCGATAGAGGGAACGCCCGGGGCGAGCAGTACTTC.

The V gene is TRBV28, the J gene TRBJ2-1; TRBD2 agrees at 7 bases. There are 16 residues in the CDR3. J gave up 0 bases and V 2 bases, and 4 bases lay outside the gene matches. CDR1 is MDHEN and CDR2 is SYDVKM in the germline V gene. The CDR3 DNA reads TGTGCCAGCAGTTTACTAGCGGTCAGCTCCTACAATGAGCAGTTCTTC. This encodes CASSLLAVSSYNEQFF.

A single count supports this clonotype. This chain joins TRBV6-1 and TRBJ2-1, with TRBD2 matching over 10 bases. The germline gives CDR1 MNHNS, CDR2 SASEGT. Unmatched junction bases numbered 4, after V lost 5 bases and J lost 3 bases. The length of the CDR3 is 15 residues. This CDR3 is CASSPWTSGYNEQFF. CDR3 nucleotides: TGTGCCAGCAGTCCTTGGACTAGCGGCTACAATGAGCAGTTCTTC.

This clonotype was recorded a few times. The gene calls are TRBV12-3 or TRBV12-4 and TRBJ1-5; perhaps TRBD1 as D (5 bases). V was trimmed by 3 bases and J by 6 bases, leaving 15 bases between them. CDR3 length: 15 residues. CDR3 amino acids: CASSLTGQGLQPQHF. In DNA form, the CDR3 reads TGTGCCAGCAGTTTGACGGGGCAGGGCCTTCAGCCCCAGCATTTT.

This clonotype was picked up many times. The genes are TRBV12-3 or TRBV12-4 and TRBJ1-1, with TRBD1 matching 8 bases. V lost 4 bases, J lost 10 bases, and 5 bases stayed unmatched. CDR3 length equals 12 residues. The CDR3 sequence is CASSSRGQGAFF. For the CDR3, the DNA is TGTGCCAGCAGTTCCAGGGGGCAGGGAGCTTTCTTT.

This clonotype came up a few times. The chain recombines TRBV7-6 with TRBJ2-4; either TRBD1 or TRBD2 may supply D (6 bases each). Trimming removed 5 bases at V and 1 base at J, with 12 bases between. CDR1 is SGHVS and CDR2 is FNYEAQ in the germline V gene. The CDR3 is 15 residues long. The DNA of the CDR3 is TGTGCCAGCAGCGCCGGGGGCTACGCCAAAAACATTCAGTACTTC. It yields the protein CASSAGGYAKNIQYF.

The CDR3, as DNA: TGTGCCAGCAGTTACCAGCGGCAGGGGGGAGGGGGGGAGCTGTTTTTT. The encoded protein is CASSYQRQGGGGELFF. The chain couples TRBV6-5 to TRBJ2-2, with D possibly being TRBD1 or TRBD2 (7 bases each). The germline gives CDR1 MNHEY, CDR2 SVGAGI. This CDR3 is 16 amino acids long. Trimming cost V 2 bases and J 8 bases, with 18 bases left between them.

The table lists this clonotype with a few counts. This chain connects TRBV7-9 to TRBJ1-2, with D possibly TRBD1 on 5 matching bases. With 5 bases removed from V and 3 bases from J, the gap between germline ends came to 16 bases. The germline V gene encodes CDR1 SEHNR and CDR2 FQNEAQ (reference sequence). This CDR3 has 15 residues. CDR3: CASSGSIRGDYGYTF. DNA for the CDR3: TGTGCCAGCAGCGGATCGATCCGGGGGGACTATGGCTACACCTTC.